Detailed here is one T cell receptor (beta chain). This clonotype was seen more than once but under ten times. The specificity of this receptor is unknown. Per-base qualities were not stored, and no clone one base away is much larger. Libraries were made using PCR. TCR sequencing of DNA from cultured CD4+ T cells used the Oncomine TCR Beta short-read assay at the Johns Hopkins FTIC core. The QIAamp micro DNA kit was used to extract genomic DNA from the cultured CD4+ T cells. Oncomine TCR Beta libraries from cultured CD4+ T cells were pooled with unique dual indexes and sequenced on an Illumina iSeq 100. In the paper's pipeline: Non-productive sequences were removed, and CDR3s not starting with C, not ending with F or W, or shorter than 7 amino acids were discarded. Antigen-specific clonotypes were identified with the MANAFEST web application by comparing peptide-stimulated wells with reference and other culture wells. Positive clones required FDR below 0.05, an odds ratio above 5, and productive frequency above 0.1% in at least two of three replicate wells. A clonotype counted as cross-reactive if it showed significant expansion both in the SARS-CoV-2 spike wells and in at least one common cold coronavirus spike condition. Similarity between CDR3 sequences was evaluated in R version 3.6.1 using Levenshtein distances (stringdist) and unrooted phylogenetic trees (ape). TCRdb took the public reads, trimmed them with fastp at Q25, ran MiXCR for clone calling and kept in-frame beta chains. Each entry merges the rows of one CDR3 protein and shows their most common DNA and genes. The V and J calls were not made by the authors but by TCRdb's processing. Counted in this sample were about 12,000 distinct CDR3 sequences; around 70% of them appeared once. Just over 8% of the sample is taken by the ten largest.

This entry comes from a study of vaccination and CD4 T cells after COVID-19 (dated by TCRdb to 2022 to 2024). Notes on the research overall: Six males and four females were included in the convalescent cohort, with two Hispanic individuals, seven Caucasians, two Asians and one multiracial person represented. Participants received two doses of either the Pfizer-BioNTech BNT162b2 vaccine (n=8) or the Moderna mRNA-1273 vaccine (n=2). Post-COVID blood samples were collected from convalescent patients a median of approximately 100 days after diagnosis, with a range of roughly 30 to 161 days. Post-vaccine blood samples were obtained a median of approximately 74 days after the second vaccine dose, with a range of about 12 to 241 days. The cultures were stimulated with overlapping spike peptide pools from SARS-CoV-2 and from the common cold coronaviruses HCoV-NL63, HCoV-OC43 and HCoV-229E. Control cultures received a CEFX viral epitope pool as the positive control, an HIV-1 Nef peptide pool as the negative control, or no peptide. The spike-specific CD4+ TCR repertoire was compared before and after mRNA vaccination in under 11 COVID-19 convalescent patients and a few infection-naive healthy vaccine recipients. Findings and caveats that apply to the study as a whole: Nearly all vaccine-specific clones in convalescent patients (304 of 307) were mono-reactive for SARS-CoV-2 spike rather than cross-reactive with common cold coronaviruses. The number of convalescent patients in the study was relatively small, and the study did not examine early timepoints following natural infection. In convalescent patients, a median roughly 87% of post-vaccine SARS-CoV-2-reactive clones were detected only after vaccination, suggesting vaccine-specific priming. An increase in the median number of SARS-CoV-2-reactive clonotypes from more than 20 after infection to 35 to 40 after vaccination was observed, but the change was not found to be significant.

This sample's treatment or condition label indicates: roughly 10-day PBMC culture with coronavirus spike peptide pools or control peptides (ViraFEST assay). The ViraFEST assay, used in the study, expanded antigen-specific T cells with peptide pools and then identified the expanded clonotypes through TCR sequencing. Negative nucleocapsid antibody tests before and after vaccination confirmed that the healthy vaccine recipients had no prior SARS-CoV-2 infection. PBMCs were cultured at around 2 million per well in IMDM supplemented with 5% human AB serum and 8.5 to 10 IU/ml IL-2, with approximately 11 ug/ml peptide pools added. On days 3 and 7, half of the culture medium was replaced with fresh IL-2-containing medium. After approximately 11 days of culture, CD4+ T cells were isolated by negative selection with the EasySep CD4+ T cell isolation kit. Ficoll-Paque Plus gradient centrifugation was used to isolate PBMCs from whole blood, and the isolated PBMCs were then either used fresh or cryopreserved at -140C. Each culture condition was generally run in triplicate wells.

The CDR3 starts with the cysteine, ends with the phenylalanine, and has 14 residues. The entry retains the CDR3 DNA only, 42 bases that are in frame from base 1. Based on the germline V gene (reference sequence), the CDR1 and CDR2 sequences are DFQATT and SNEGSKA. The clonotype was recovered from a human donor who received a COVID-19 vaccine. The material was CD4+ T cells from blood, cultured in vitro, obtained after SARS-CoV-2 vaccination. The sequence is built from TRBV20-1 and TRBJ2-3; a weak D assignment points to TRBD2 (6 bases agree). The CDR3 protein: CSQSGGVRTDTQYF. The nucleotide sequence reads TGCAGCCAGAGCGGAGGGGTTCGCACAGATACGCAGTATTTT.